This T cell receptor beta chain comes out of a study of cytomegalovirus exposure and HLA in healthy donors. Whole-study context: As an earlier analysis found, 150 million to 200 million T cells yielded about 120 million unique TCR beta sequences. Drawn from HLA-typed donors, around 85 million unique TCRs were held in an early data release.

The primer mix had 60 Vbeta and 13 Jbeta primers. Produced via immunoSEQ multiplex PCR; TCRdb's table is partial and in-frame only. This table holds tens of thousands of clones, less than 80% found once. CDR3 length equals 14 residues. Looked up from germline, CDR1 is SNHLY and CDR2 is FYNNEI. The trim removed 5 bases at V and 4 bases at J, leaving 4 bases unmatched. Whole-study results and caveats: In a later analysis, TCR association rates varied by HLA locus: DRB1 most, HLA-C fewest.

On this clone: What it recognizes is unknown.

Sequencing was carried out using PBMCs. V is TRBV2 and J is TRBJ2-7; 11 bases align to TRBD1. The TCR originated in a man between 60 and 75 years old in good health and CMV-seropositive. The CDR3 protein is CASSWDRGMYEQYF. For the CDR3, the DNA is TGTGCCAGCAGTTGGGACAGGGGGATGTACGAGCAGTACTTC.